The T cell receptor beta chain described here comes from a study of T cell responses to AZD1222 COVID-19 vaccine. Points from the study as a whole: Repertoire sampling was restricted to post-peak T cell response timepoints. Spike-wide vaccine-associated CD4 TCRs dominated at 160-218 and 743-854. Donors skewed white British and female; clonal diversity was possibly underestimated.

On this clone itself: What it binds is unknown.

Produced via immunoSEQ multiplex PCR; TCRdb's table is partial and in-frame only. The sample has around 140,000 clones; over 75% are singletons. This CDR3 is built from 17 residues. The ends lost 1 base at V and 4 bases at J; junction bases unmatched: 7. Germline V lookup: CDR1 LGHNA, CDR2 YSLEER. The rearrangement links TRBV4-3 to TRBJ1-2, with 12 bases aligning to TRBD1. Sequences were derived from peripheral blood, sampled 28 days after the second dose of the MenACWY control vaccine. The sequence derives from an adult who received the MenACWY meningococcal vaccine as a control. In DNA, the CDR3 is TGCGCCAGCAGCCAAGTTACGGGACAGGGGGCTAGCTATGGCTACACCTTC. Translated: CASSQVTGQGASYGYTF.